Presented here are 27 T cell receptor beta chains from one specimen sequenced in a study. Each CDR3 protein gets one entry after TCRdb re-called the 5' RACE reads with MiXCR. The sample holds over 40,000 distinct CDR3 sequences; 30% are singletons and the top ten take just over 4%. The material sequenced was tumor-infiltrating memory CD4+ T cells sorted from the breast tumor. Specified subset: memory CD4+ T cells, CD4+CD45RO+CD25-. Source of these receptors: a female donor with breast cancer.

Concerning this clonotype itself: Without the conserved terminal phenylalanine or tryptophan, this CDR3 likely stems from a read error. J is TRBJ2-3 and V is TRBV9; 8 bases match TRBD2. Trimming at V came to 3 bases and at J to 1 base, leaving 7 bases not matched to a gene. CDR3 length: 16 amino acids. Germline V CDR1 and CDR2: SGDLS, YYNGEE. For the CDR3, the DNA is TGTGCCAGCAGCGCCGGGAGGGTTCCTCGCACAGATACGCAGTATTCT. Its translation is CASSAGRVPRTDTQYS.

This chain links TRBV12-3 or TRBV12-4 with TRBJ1-2; 8 bases are shared with TRBD1. V lost 5 bases, J lost 8 bases, and 4 bases stayed unmatched. This CDR3 comprises 12 residues. CDR3 protein: CASSPRDRGYTF. DNA of the CDR3: TGTGCCAGCAGTCCCCGGGACAGGGGCTACACCTTC.

This clonotype was picked up a small number of times. The CDR3 does not close with the conserved phenylalanine or tryptophan, likely indicating a read error. This rearrangement joins TRBV12-3 or TRBV12-4 to TRBJ2-2, with D hard to call. The V end was cut by 6 bases, the J end by 0 bases, with 8 bases between. The CDR3 totals 14 residues. The CDR3 reads CASRALANTGELFS. The CDR3, as DNA: TGTGCCAGCAGAGCCCTCGCGAACACCGGGGAGCTGTTTTCT.

About this clonotype itself: Relative to the germline gene, one junction end is altered; a read error may explain this. This rearrangement joins TRBV6-5 to TRBJ2-3, with D unclear. This CDR3 is 15 amino acids long. Germline V lookup: CDR1 MNHEY, CDR2 SVGAGI. Here the CDR3 reads CASNYDSLGTDTQYF. The CDR3 coding sequence is TGTGCCAGCAATTACGACTCCCTGGGCACAGATACGCAGTATTTT.

DNA of the CDR3: TGCAGTGCAGTGGGACTAGAGTTCTACAATGAGCAGTTCTTC. Amino acids: CSAVGLEFYNEQFF. The chain recombines TRBV20-1 with TRBJ2-1; 8 nucleotides align to TRBD2. V shed 6 bases and J 3 bases; nucleotides not matched to a gene: 7. This CDR3 is 14 amino acids long. Germline V gives CDR1 DFQATT, CDR2 SNEGSKA (reference sequence).

This clonotype was detected ten times or more. This CDR3 reads CASRPDSPARTLHF. DNA for the CDR3: TGCGCCAGCAGACCGGACAGCCCGGCGAGGACCCTCCACTTT. This sequence joins TRBV5-1 and TRBJ1-6; D might be TRBD1 (6 bases). The CDR3 totals 14 residues. Germline V lookup: CDR1 SGHRS, CDR2 YFSETQ. Deletions cut 5 bases from V and 14 bases from J, with 20 bases between. The full variable domain, its missing parts supplied by reference TRBV5-1 and TRBJ1-6, is KAGVTQTPRYLIKTRGQQVTLSCSPISGHRSVSWYQQTPGQGLQFLFEYFSETQRNKGNFPGRFSGRQFSNSRSEMNVSTLELGDSALYLCASRPDSPARTLHFGNGTRLTVT.

The chain joins TRBV4-1 to TRBJ2-5, with 7 bases fitting TRBD1. The germline V gene encodes CDR1 MGHRA and CDR2 YSYEKL. Germline trimming cut 1 base from V and 3 bases from J; bases unmatched to any gene: 5. The CDR3 contains 15 residues. The CDR3 region has the DNA TGCGCCAGCAGCCAAGTGTCCGGGACAGAAGAGACCCAGTACTTC. Translation: CASSQVSGTEETQYF.

V gene TRBV6-5 combines with J gene TRBJ1-2, with 7 bases fitting TRBD1. Germline V lookup: CDR1 MNHEY, CDR2 SVGAGI. V dropped 2 bases and J dropped 3; count of bases not matched to a gene: 6. CDR3 length: 15 residues. CDR3 in DNA: TGTGCCAGCAGTTACCGTCGACAGGGCCACTATGGCTACACCTTC. This encodes CASSYRRQGHYGYTF.

This clonotype was counted many times. The chain links TRBV5-5 to TRBJ1-6, with 8 bases lining up with TRBD1. CDR3 length: 14 amino acids. Losses at the gene ends were 4 bases for V and 7 bases for J; bases not matched to a gene: 4. CDR1 SGHKS and CDR2 YYEKEE come from the germline V gene (reference sequence). The CDR3 here is CASSLGQANSPLHF. CDR3 bases: TGTGCCAGCAGCCTGGGACAGGCGAATTCACCCCTCCACTTT.

The CDR3 nucleotides read TGTGCCAGCAGCTTAGTGCGAGGACAGGGGGCGGGTGAGCAGTACTTC. As protein: CASSLVRGQGAGEQYF. The chain has TRBV11-2 and TRBJ2-7, with 11 bases fitting TRBD1. J was trimmed by 7 bases and V by 1 base; bases with no gene match: 9. The CDR3 is 16 residues long. The V gene's germline CDR1 is SGHAT and CDR2 FQNNGV.

The chain combines TRBV13 with TRBJ2-7; 8 bases align to TRBD2. Germline V gives CDR1 PRHDT, CDR2 FYEKMQ (reference sequence). The J segment lost 6 bases and the V segment lost 4 bases, leaving 8 bases of the junction unmatched. The CDR3 consists of 14 residues. The CDR3 nucleotides read TGTGCCAGCAGCTACGGGAGGGCGTCGGGCGAGCAGTACTTC. Its translation is CASSYGRASGEQYF.

The gene calls are TRBV4-1 and TRBJ2-2; D could derive from TRBD1 or TRBD2 (5 bases each). The V gene lost 3 bases and the J gene lost 6 bases, with 17 bases spanning the gap. The CDR3 covers 16 residues. Germline CDR1 reads MGHRA; CDR2 reads YSYEKL. In DNA form, the CDR3 reads TGCGCCAGCAGCCAGTGGGGGATTGAGGATTCCGGGGAGCTGTTTTTT. Encoded protein: CASSQWGIEDSGELFF.

This clonotype occurred a few times. V and J are TRBV10-2 and TRBJ2-2; the D gene is possibly TRBD1 (5 bases). CDR1 and CDR2 from the germline V gene are WSHSY and SAAADI. CDR3 length: 14 amino acids. V was pared by 7 bases and J by 2 bases, with 11 bases between. The CDR3 DNA reads as TGCGCCAGCACCGTGGGGCGAAACACCGGGGAGCTGTTTTTT. This gives the protein CASTVGRNTGELFF.

This rearrangement joins TRBV4-2 to TRBJ1-1; 11 bases agree with TRBD1. V lost 0 bases and J lost 5; bases outside the gene matches: 8. The V gene's germline CDR1 is LGHNA and CDR2 YNFKEQ. This CDR3 spans 17 amino acids. This CDR3 is CASSQEPRGTGGTEAFF. The DNA for the CDR3 is TGTGCCAGCAGCCAAGAACCACGAGGGACAGGGGGTACTGAAGCTTTCTTT.

There are a few counts of this clonotype. The chain couples TRBV5-1 to TRBJ2-3; D perhaps matches TRBD2 (5 bases). Trimming removed 3 bases at V and 4 bases at J, with 9 bases between. Germline V gene data show CDR1 as SGHRS and CDR2 as YFSETQ. CDR3 length equals 13 residues. The CDR3 region is CASSSPAADTQYF. The CDR3 DNA reads as TGCGCCAGCAGCTCTCCAGCGGCAGATACGCAGTATTTT.

This clonotype was detected ten times or more. The chain has TRBV20-1 and TRBJ2-3, with D tentatively TRBD1 (6 bases). With 6 bases removed from V and 1 base from J, the gap between germline ends came to 17 bases. In germline, CDR1 is DFQATT, CDR2 SNEGSKA (reference sequence). This CDR3 is built from 15 residues. As DNA, the CDR3 is TGCAGTGCCCCGGACAGACTCAGGGGCACAGATACGCAGTATTTT. It translates to CSAPDRLRGTDTQYF.

This clonotype was recorded a few times. This chain joins TRBV5-1 and TRBJ2-3; 9 bases fit TRBD2. The CDR3 length is 16 residues. Trimming cost V 4 bases and J 4 bases; bases outside gene matches: 10. CDR1 and CDR2 from the germline V gene are SGHRS and YFSETQ. The CDR3 loop is CASSAASGVSADTQYF. The CDR3 DNA sequence: TGCGCCAGCAGCGCAGCTAGCGGGGTGTCCGCAGATACGCAGTATTTT.

There are a few counts of this clonotype. The chain carries TRBV6-5 and TRBJ1-3; D remains unclear. The CDR3 is made up of 11 amino acids. The V gene lost 9 bases and the J gene lost 0 bases, with 3 bases spanning the gap. In germline, CDR1 is MNHEY, CDR2 SVGAGI. This chain's CDR3 is CASVSGNTIYF. DNA for the CDR3: TGTGCCAGTGTCTCTGGAAACACCATATATTTT.

This clonotype was seen only a few times. The genes are TRBV28 and TRBJ2-1, with D possibly TRBD1 on 5 matching bases. The germline gives CDR1 MDHEN, CDR2 SYDVKM. V lost 2 bases, J lost 9 bases, and 8 bases lay in between. The CDR3 is made up of 12 amino acids. DNA for the CDR3: TGTGCCAGCAGTTTACAGGACATTGAGCAGTTCTTC. Amino acid sequence: CASSLQDIEQFF.

This clonotype was found once. V gene TRBV20-1 combines with J gene TRBJ2-1; unclear D gene. The germline V gene encodes CDR1 DFQATT and CDR2 SNEGSKA (reference sequence). V dropped 6 bases and J dropped 7 bases, with 13 bases sitting between them. The CDR3 consists of 12 residues. The CDR3 nucleotides read TGCAGTGCCGAGCCTTTGGGGAATGAGCAGTTCTTC. This sequence encodes CSAEPLGNEQFF.

In regard to this clonotype: Given a much more abundant clone one base away, this may be a read error. V and J are TRBV6-5 and TRBJ2-5, with a possible D match to TRBD2 (5 bases). From germline, CDR1 is MNHEY and CDR2 SVGAGI. This CDR3 comprises 15 residues. The CDR3 here is CAGSYGGRSGETQYF. For the CDR3, the DNA is TGTGCCGGCAGTTACGGAGGACGGTCCGGGGAGACCCAGTACTTC.

V is TRBV5-1 and J is TRBJ2-1; possible D gene TRBD2, 6 bases. CDR1 SGHRS and CDR2 YFSETQ come from the germline V gene. Trimming removed 5 bases at V and 5 bases at J, with 11 bases between. CDR3 size: 13 residues. CDR3 sequence: CASSPSANNEQFF. The CDR3 DNA follows: TGCGCCAGCAGTCCTAGCGCGAACAATGAGCAGTTCTTC.

The chain uses TRBV7-3 and TRBJ2-7; D is perhaps TRBD2 (6 bases). The CDR3 extends over 15 amino acids. Trimming removed 5 bases from V and 3 bases from J, with 17 bases in between. Germline assignment: CDR1 SGHTA and CDR2 FQGTGA. CDR3 protein: CASSPTLSGFYEQYF. The CDR3 DNA reads TGTGCCAGCAGCCCAACCCTCAGCGGGTTCTACGAGCAGTACTTC.

The chain uses TRBV6-1 and TRBJ1-5, with 10 positions matching TRBD1. CDR3 size: 15 residues. Germline CDR1 MNHNS, CDR2 SASEGT. V trimming: 7 bases; J trimming: 5 bases; junction bases outside the gene matches: 8. CDR3 loop: CASITDRGLHQPQHF. Written as DNA, the CDR3 is TGTGCCAGCATTACGGACAGGGGGTTACATCAGCCCCAGCATTTT.

Relative to its sample, this clonotype is medium-sized. The V gene is TRBV7-2, the J gene TRBJ2-5; 13 bases fit TRBD2. The CDR3 covers 13 residues. V dropped 5 bases and J dropped 8; count of bases not matched to a gene: 2. From germline, CDR1 is SGHTA and CDR2 FQGNSA. The CDR3 nucleotides are TGTGCCAGCAGCGCGGGACTAGCGGGAACCCAGTACTTC. Protein: CASSAGLAGTQYF.

This clonotype came up a few times. The gene calls are TRBV7-2 and TRBJ2-7, with 8 nucleotides matching TRBD2. V shed 1 base, J shed 4 bases, and the junction held 9 bases outside the gene matches. The CDR3 runs 16 residues. Germline V CDR1 and CDR2: SGHTA, FQGNSA. In DNA, the CDR3 is TGTGCCAGCAGCTTAGGATACGGGAGGGGAGGTTACGAGCAGTACTTC. It codes for CASSLGYGRGGYEQYF. Filled out from reference TRBV7-2 and TRBJ2-7, the complete variable domain reads GAGVSQSPSNKVTEKGKDVELRCDPISGHTALYWYRQSLGQGLEFLIYFQGNSAPDKSGLPSDRFSAERTGGSVSTLTIQRTQQEDSAVYLCASSLGYGRGGYEQYFGPGTRLTVT.

This chain uses TRBV24-1 with TRBJ1-5; D perhaps matches TRBD1 (5 bases). Germline V gene lookup returns CDR1 KGHDR and CDR2 SFDVKD. The CDR3 is 15 amino acids. V was pared by 4 bases and J by 2 bases, with 11 bases between. CDR3 residues: CATSDPTGGNQPQHF. DNA for the CDR3: TGTGCCACCAGTGACCCCACGGGGGGCAATCAGCCCCAGCATTTT.